The clone carrying this T cell receptor (beta chain) was observed once. This entry belongs to a study of blood T cell repertoires in COVID-19. At the level of the study: T cells, B-cell-depleted T cells, or PBMCs supplied cDNA or gDNA.

Germline values: CDR1 LNHDA, CDR2 SQIVND (reference sequence). The ends were cut back, 0 bases at V and 9 bases at J, with 14 bases in the middle. The CDR3 extends over 14 amino acids. As originally analysed: Reference gene primer amplification gave estimated nucleated cell counts. Sequencing used immunoSEQ multiplex PCR; TCRdb keeps in-frame clones, though not all of them. V and J calls and clone size come straight from that table; D and trimming were deduced from the DNA. The sample carries about 70,000 clones, about 82% recorded once. The rearrangement joins TRBV19 to TRBJ1-1; D call uncertain. This receptor was obtained from an elderly woman with active or convalescent COVID-19. Input material: peripheral blood. The CDR3 reads CASSIDTTRKKAFF. In DNA form, the CDR3 reads TGTGCCAGTAGTATAGACACGACACGAAAGAAAGCTTTCTTT.